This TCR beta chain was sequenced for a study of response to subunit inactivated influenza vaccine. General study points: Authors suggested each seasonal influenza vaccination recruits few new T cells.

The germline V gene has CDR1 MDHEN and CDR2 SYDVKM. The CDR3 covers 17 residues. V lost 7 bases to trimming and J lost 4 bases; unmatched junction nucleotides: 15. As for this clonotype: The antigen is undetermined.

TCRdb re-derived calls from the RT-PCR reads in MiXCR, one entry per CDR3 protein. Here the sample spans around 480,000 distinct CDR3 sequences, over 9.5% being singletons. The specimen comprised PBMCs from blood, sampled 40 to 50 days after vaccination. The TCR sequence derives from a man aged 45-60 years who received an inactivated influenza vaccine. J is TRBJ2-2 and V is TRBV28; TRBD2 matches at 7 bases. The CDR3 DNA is TGTGCCAGCACTAACGGGGGGACTATCGGTCCCACCGGGGAGCTGTTTTTT. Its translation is CASTNGGTIGPTGELFF.